This TCR beta chain was recorded in a study of shared clonotypes between healthy human individuals (dated by TCRdb to 2018 to 2021). Background on the whole study: The cohort included three men and a couple of women between 18 and 49 years of age. For each donor, three plates each were used for CD4 naive and CD4 memory, two plates were used for CD8 naive, and one plate was used for CD8 memory. Blood TCR repertoires of about 5 healthy adults were deeply sequenced to estimate repertoire size and the extent of clonotype sharing between individuals. To increase sequencing depth and limit assay-specific biases, TCR repertoire library preparation and sequencing were carried out by different laboratories using diverse techniques. Leukapheresis yielded between about 0.8 and 9.5 billion PBMCs per donor. Overall study outcomes, separate from this receptor: Larger estimated clonotype richness was generally found for naive subsets than for memory subsets. Even with the large sequencing depth, rarefaction of the sorted-subset datasets indicated that sequencing was incomplete. The genetic and exposure-history diversity represented was limited by the small number of donors. Roughly 5.2% of naive CD4, 3.5% of naive CD8, about 2.1% of memory CD4, and about 0.4% of memory CD8 clonotypes were shared across a few donors. Based on pairwise subsampling, the degree of clonotype sharing among donors was expected to be affected by sequencing depth. Sampling was restricted to blood, and TCR repertoires in tissue are likely to differ from TCR repertoires in blood. Compared with non-shared clonotypes, the clonotypes found in all four sorted-subset donors had higher generation probabilities.

As regards this clone: Its antigen specificity is not known. No base qualities exist here, and no much larger clone lies one base off it.

The donors were healthy, HIV-negative adults who had no recently reported acute infections or vaccinations. Only Caucasian adults living in Nashville, Tennessee, USA were represented among the donors. Magnetic negative selection was used to enrich CD4+ T cells, after which naive cells were positively selected on CD45RA and the negative fraction became the memory subset. Blood was collected by leukapheresis, and PBMCs were isolated by Ficoll-Histopaque density gradient centrifugation and then cryopreserved in liquid nitrogen vapor phase. Purity and quantity of every magnetically sorted T cell population were checked by analytical flow cytometry. Genomic DNA was isolated from every sorted fraction and measured by UV absorbance on a Nanodrop 2000c. Using the deep immunoSEQ assay, multiplex PCR amplified TCR CDR3 regions from genomic DNA. Extracted genomic DNA from each cell subset was distributed evenly across all wells of several immunoSEQ 96-well plates, and each plate was treated as a replicate. For sorted subsets, each replicate PCR was loaded with 150 to 250 ng genomic DNA, equivalent to 32,000 or so T cell genomes. Purified libraries were quantified with a Qubit 3.0 fluorometer, sized on a Bioanalyzer 2100, and re-quantified with the KAPA Library Quantification kit. Every immunoSEQ 96-well plate was sequenced on a separate single-read 150-cycle Illumina NextSeq 550 flow cell. For the original study's pipeline: Because the immunoSEQ output included only junctional sequences and no quality scores, the filtering could not be the same as the filtering used for full-length reads. To assign V/J genes and CDR3, sequences were annotated using PyIR, a Python wrapper for IgBLAST v1.9, with IMGT germline references. Any read was removed if the V/J assignment was weak (E-value above 1e-6), the CDR3 was missing, or the read contained stop codons, out-of-frame junctions, or ambiguous translated residues. V3J clonotypes were defined as sequences sharing the same inferred V gene, J gene, and CDR3 amino acid sequence. Percentage overlap between repertoires was calculated by dividing the number of shared unique clonotypes by the size of the smaller repertoire. Three approaches were used to assess repertoire richness: RTK rarefaction, the Chao1 estimator, and Recon v2.1 estimates of unobserved clonotypes. Generation probabilities were computed with OLGA for all TCRbeta clonotypes obtained by the gDNA method from several donors. This immuneACCESS table, as held by TCRdb, lists in-frame sequences with V and J called but not all clones. Of the missing ones, under half trace to an unresolved V gene in checked studies; the others have no known cause. V and J calls and clone size are copied from that table; D and trimming were computed from the DNA. The sample table contains 700,000 or so clones; only one count was recorded for approximately 75% of them. The ten largest clones take up under 2% of the sample.

Measured from the cysteine to the phenylalanine, the CDR3 is 20 residues long. Only the CDR3 portion is preserved as DNA: 60 bases, with reading frame beginning at the first base. From a lookup of the germline V gene, CDR1 and CDR2 are MGHRA and YSYEKL. The germline V and J ends show losses of 1 base and 6 bases respectively, and no gene match explains 20 bases of the junction. Sequencing was carried out using memory CD4+ T cells sorted from blood. The meaning of the sample's cell subset or site label: CD45RA-negative fraction. This chain is built from TRBV4-1 and TRBJ2-7, with TRBD2 matching 11 junction bases. The sequence was collected from a woman aged 25 to 39 in good health. For the CDR3, the sequence is CASSQVFEQKTSGAPREQYF. The nucleotides read TGCGCCAGCAGCCAAGTCTTCGAACAAAAGACTAGCGGGGCCCCCCGCGAGCAGTACTTC.